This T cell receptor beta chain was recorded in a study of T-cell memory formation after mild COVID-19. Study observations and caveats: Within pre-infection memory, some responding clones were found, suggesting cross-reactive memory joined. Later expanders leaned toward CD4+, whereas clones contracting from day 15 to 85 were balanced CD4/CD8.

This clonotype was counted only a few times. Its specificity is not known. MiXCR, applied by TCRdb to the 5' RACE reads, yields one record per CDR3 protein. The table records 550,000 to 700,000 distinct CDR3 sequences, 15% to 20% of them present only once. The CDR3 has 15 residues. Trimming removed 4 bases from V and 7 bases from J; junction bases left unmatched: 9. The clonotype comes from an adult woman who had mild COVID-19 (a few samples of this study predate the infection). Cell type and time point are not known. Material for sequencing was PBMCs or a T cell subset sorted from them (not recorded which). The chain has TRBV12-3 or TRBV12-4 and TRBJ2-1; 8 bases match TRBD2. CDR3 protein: CASSSMTSVANEQFF. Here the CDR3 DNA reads TGTGCCAGCAGTTCCATGACTAGCGTGGCAAATGAGCAGTTCTTC.